The following is a TCR beta chain sequence with its context. CDR3 length: 14 amino acids. Germline V gene sequence: CDR1 KGHSH, CDR2 LQKENI. V lost 6 bases to trimming and J lost 10 bases; unmatched junction nucleotides: 6. The sample belongs to a study of cytomegalovirus exposure and HLA in healthy donors. Overall study context: An early data release held around 80 million unique TCRs from HLA-typed donors.

The PCR was carried out with 60 Vbeta primers and 13 Jbeta primers. The method was immunoSEQ multiplex PCR; TCRdb's version includes in-frame clones alone and lacks a portion of them. Altogether under 200,000 clones are present, over 70% being singletons, with the ten largest covering 6% to 8%. The origin of this receptor is a male donor in good health and CMV-seropositive. The chain couples TRBV18 to TRBJ1-6, with 10 bases fitting TRBD1. Sequencing was carried out using PBMCs. The CDR3 reads CASSPGQGSSPLHF. The CDR3 DNA reads as TGTGCCAGCTCCCCGGGACAGGGGAGCTCACCCCTCCACTTT.